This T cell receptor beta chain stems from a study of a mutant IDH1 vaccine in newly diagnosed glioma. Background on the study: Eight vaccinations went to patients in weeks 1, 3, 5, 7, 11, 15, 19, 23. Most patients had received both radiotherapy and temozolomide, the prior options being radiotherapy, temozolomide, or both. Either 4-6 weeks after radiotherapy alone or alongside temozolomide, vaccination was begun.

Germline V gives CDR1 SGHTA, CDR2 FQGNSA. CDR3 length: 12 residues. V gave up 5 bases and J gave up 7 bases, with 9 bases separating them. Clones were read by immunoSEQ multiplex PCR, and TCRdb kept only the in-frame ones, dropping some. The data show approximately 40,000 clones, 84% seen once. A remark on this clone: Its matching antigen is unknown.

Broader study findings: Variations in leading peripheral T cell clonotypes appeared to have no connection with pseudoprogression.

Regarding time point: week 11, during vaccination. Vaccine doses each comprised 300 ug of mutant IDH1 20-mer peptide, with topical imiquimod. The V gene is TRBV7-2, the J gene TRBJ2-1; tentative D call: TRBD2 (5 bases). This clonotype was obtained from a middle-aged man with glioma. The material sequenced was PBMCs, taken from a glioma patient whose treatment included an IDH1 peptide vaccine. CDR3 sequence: CASSLERNEQFF. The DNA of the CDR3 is TGTGCCAGCAGCCTCGAGCGGAATGAGCAGTTCTTC.